The 16 T cell receptor beta chains below all came from one sample that was sequenced in a study of human T cells and chemical hapten exposure (dated by TCRdb to the early 2020s). Taken with the paper, the label for time point translates to: healthy volunteer bleed at 6 weeks. Total RNA was extracted from unfractionated whole blood that had been collected in Tempus Blood RNA tubes. The library was generated by RACE. The instrument was a NextSeq 500. The public reads were quality trimmed at Q25 with fastp and then assembled into clones with MiXCR by TCRdb, keeping productive beta chains. Rows merge per CDR3 protein into single entries with the most common DNA and genes. This sample is represented by 65,000 to 95,000 distinct CDR3 sequences; 8.6% of them were singletons. The ten largest clonotypes hold 1.5% to 2% of the sample. Source material: whole blood. The receptors were gathered from a female donor in good health. Some clones in this sample may be carry-over from other donors' samples.

This clonotype was observed at least ten times. The gene calls are TRBV29-1 and TRBJ2-5; D tentatively reads TRBD1 or TRBD2 (7 bases each). Germline V lookup: CDR1 SQVTM, CDR2 ANQGSEA. CDR3 length: 17 amino acids. Trimming cost V 2 bases and J 4 bases, with 23 bases left between them. CDR3 residues: CSVEPEVSGGATETQYF. In nucleotides, the CDR3 is TGCAGCGTTGAACCGGAAGTCTCAGGGGGGGCCACAGAGACCCAGTACTTC.

This clonotype turned up a few times. The chain couples TRBV20-1 to TRBJ1-2; D not certain. V lost 0 bases, J lost 3 bases, and 8 bases lay in between. The CDR3 has 13 amino acids. Germline loops: CDR1 DFQATT, CDR2 SNEGSKA (reference sequence). The CDR3 nucleotides read TGCAGTGCTAGAGAGCCAGACGACTATGGCTACACCTTC. Its translation: CSAREPDDYGYTF.

This clonotype has at least ten counts. This chain connects TRBV5-1 to TRBJ2-1, with 8 nucleotides matching TRBD1. The CDR3 has 15 residues. The germline CDR1 and CDR2 sequences are SGHRS and YFSETQ. V was clipped by 3 bases and J by 6 bases; unmatched bases: 8. As DNA, the CDR3 is TGCGCCAGCAGCTCAGGACAGGGCGTCAGCAATGAGCAGTTCTTC. Translating it yields CASSSGQGVSNEQFF.

This clonotype was recorded a few times. The J gene is TRBJ1-5, the V gene TRBV12-3 or TRBV12-4, with unresolved D. V lost 5 bases to trimming and J lost 5 bases, with 16 bases between them. The CDR3 consists of 15 residues. CDR3: CASSPDNPRDQPQHF. The CDR3, as DNA: TGTGCCAGCAGTCCTGATAACCCCAGAGATCAGCCCCAGCATTTT.

This sequence joins TRBV5-5 and TRBJ2-7, with D perhaps matching TRBD2 (5 bases). Trimming left V 7 bases short and J 0 bases short, with 11 bases between. This CDR3 has 13 amino acids. Germline CDR1 and CDR2: SGHKS and YYEKEE (reference sequence). CDR3 protein: CASGPGSSYEQYF. The CDR3, as DNA: TGTGCCAGCGGCCCGGGGAGCTCCTACGAGCAGTACTTC.

The table lists this clonotype with a few counts. The chain carries TRBV3-1 and TRBJ2-1, with D uncertain. The CDR3 contains 15 residues. From germline, CDR1 is LGHDT and CDR2 YNNKEL (reference sequence). V dropped 3 bases and J dropped 4 bases, with 13 bases sitting between them. The CDR3 sequence: CASSQLEAAYNEQFF. CDR3 nucleotide sequence: TGTGCCAGCAGCCAGTTGGAAGCCGCTTACAATGAGCAGTTCTTC.

This clonotype occurred a few times. The gene calls are TRBV5-6 and TRBJ1-1, with a tentative D call TRBD1 (5 bases). Trimming shortened V by 4 bases and J by 6 bases, and 19 bases separated the two germline ends. The length of the CDR3 is 15 residues. Looked up from germline, CDR1 is SGHDT and CDR2 is YYEEEE. CDR3 coding DNA: TGTGCCAGCAGCCCGACAGATCAGGAGGTCCCTGAAGCTTTCTTT. This translates into CASSPTDQEVPEAFF. Full variable domain (outside the CDR3, taken from reference TRBV5-6 and TRBJ1-1): DAGVTQSPTHLIKTRGQQVTLRCSPKSGHDTVSWYQQALGQGPQFIFQYYEEEERQRGNFPDRFSGHQFPNYSSELNVNALLLGDSALYLCASSPTDQEVPEAFFGQGTRLTVV.

This clonotype was recorded at least ten times. The rearrangement joins TRBV29-1 to TRBJ2-5; D is ambiguous. The V end lost 1 base, the J end lost 2 bases, and 5 bases lay between the germline ends. CDR3 length: 12 residues. Germline assignment: CDR1 SQVTM and CDR2 ANQGSEA. The CDR3: CSVEVSQETQYF. As DNA, the CDR3 is TGCAGCGTTGAAGTCTCTCAAGAGACCCAGTACTTC.

This clonotype was detected a few times. The gene calls are TRBV4-1 and TRBJ2-3; D is unclear. From germline, CDR1 is MGHRA and CDR2 YSYEKL. CDR3 length equals 16 residues. The V and J ends lost 4 bases and 0 bases respectively, with 14 bases between them. The CDR3, as DNA: TGCGCCAGCAGCCTCCGGTGGGGTCAGAGCACAGATACGCAGTATTTT. Encoded protein: CASSLRWGQSTDTQYF.

This clonotype came up many times. The J gene is TRBJ1-3, the V gene TRBV18; possible D gene TRBD1, 6 bases. Germline values: CDR1 KGHSH, CDR2 LQKENI. The CDR3 contains 17 residues. The germline V and J ends were trimmed by 2 bases and 4 bases, with 18 bases remaining between them. DNA of the CDR3: TGTGCCAGCTCACCAGTTGGAACAGGGCTTCCCGGAAACACCATATATTTT. It codes for CASSPVGTGLPGNTIYF. The complete variable domain, with remaining parts taken from reference TRBV18 and TRBJ1-3, reads NAGVMQNPRHLVRRRGQEARLRCSPMKGHSHVYWYRQLPEEGLKFMVYLQKENIIDESGMPKERFSAEFPKEGPSILRIQQVVRGDSAAYFCASSPVGTGLPGNTIYFGEGSWLTVV.

The chain recombines TRBV11-2 with TRBJ1-4; D perhaps matches TRBD1 (5 bases). The ends were cut back, 1 base at V and 6 bases at J, with 15 bases in the middle. The CDR3 has 16 residues. CDR1 is SGHAT, CDR2 FQNNGV, per germline. CDR3 DNA: TGTGCCAGCAGCTTAGCTCCAGGGATGGGCCATGAAAAACTGTTTTTT. Translating it yields CASSLAPGMGHEKLFF.

This clonotype has at least ten counts. In DNA form, the CDR3 reads TGTGCCACCAGCAGAAGGACTAGCGGTTTCAATGAGCAGTTCTTC. It encodes CATSRRTSGFNEQFF. V gene TRBV15 combines with J gene TRBJ2-1; TRBD2 matches 10 bases. Trimming cost V 2 bases and J 6 bases; bases outside gene matches: 4. The germline CDR1 and CDR2 sequences are LNHNV and YYDKDF (reference sequence). The CDR3 length is 15 residues.

This clonotype was found a few times. The chain carries TRBV11-2 and TRBJ2-2; 9 nucleotides line up with TRBD1. Unmatched junction bases numbered 8, after V lost 6 bases and J lost 6 bases. The CDR3 contains 15 residues. Per the germline V gene, CDR1 is SGHAT and CDR2 is FQNNGV. DNA for the CDR3: TGTGCCAGCAGTCGACAGGGGGTGGAATCCGGGGAGCTGTTTTTT. Translated, it gives CASSRQGVESGELFF.

The chain is built from TRBV2 and TRBJ1-2; maybe TRBD1 (6 bases). Trimming stripped 6 bases from V and 2 bases from J, with 19 bases between. The CDR3 contains 16 residues. The germline CDR1 and CDR2 sequences are SNHLY and FYNNEI. For the CDR3, the DNA is TGTGCCAGCAGGGGGGGCCTCCCCATGAAAAACTATGGCTACACCTTC. Amino acid sequence: CASRGGLPMKNYGYTF.

V usage is TRBV28 and J usage is TRBJ2-3; D remains ambiguous. The CDR3 length is 13 residues. Germline CDR1 is MDHEN and CDR2 is SYDVKM. Trimming took off 4 bases at V and 2 bases at J, with 7 bases between the two ends. CDR3 loop: CASSCSPTDTQYF. The CDR3 DNA sequence: TGTGCCAGCAGTTGTTCTCCCACAGATACGCAGTATTTT.

The sample holds many counts of this clonotype. This chain links TRBV20-1 with TRBJ1-3, with D perhaps TRBD1 (5 bases). The CDR3 loop spans 17 amino acids. The V end lost 3 bases, the J end lost 0 bases, and 18 bases lay between the germline ends. Germline V gene lookup returns CDR1 DFQATT and CDR2 SNEGSKA (reference sequence). The CDR3, as DNA: TGCAGTGCTAGTCCAGGGACCGACTCCTTCTCTGGAAACACCATATATTTT. Translation: CSASPGTDSFSGNTIYF.